This T cell receptor beta chain was observed in a study of beta chain features in type 1 diabetes. The authors sorted CD4+ naive, central memory, regulatory and stem cell-like memory cells via CD45RO/CCR7/CD25/CD127/CD95/CD27. Expressed TCRB transcripts got sequenced, as all isolated RNA was reverse transcribed. Profiling relied on immunoSEQ multiplex PCR, and the TCRdb table lists in-frame clones only, not all of them. The sample includes about 230,000 clones, over 8.5% of them seen just once. The CDR3 loop spans 16 amino acids. Germline V gene lookup returns CDR1 SGHRS and CDR2 YFSETQ. V shed 3 bases and J 0 bases; nucleotides not matched to a gene: 6. Regarding the study as a whole: A potential influence of HLA type upon TCRB rearrangement remained unresolved herein. For patients, the naive, central memory and Treg TCRB repertoires appeared more alike than for healthy donors.

Note on this clone: The target antigen is unknown.

Sequenced: naive CD4+ T cells from blood. This clonotype was sampled from a young woman in good health. The rearrangement joins TRBV5-1 to TRBJ1-1; 9 bases agree with TRBD1. CDR3 sequence (DNA): TGCGCCAGCAGCTCCGGGACAGGGTTCATGAACACTGAAGCTTTCTTT. This gives the protein CASSSGTGFMNTEAFF.